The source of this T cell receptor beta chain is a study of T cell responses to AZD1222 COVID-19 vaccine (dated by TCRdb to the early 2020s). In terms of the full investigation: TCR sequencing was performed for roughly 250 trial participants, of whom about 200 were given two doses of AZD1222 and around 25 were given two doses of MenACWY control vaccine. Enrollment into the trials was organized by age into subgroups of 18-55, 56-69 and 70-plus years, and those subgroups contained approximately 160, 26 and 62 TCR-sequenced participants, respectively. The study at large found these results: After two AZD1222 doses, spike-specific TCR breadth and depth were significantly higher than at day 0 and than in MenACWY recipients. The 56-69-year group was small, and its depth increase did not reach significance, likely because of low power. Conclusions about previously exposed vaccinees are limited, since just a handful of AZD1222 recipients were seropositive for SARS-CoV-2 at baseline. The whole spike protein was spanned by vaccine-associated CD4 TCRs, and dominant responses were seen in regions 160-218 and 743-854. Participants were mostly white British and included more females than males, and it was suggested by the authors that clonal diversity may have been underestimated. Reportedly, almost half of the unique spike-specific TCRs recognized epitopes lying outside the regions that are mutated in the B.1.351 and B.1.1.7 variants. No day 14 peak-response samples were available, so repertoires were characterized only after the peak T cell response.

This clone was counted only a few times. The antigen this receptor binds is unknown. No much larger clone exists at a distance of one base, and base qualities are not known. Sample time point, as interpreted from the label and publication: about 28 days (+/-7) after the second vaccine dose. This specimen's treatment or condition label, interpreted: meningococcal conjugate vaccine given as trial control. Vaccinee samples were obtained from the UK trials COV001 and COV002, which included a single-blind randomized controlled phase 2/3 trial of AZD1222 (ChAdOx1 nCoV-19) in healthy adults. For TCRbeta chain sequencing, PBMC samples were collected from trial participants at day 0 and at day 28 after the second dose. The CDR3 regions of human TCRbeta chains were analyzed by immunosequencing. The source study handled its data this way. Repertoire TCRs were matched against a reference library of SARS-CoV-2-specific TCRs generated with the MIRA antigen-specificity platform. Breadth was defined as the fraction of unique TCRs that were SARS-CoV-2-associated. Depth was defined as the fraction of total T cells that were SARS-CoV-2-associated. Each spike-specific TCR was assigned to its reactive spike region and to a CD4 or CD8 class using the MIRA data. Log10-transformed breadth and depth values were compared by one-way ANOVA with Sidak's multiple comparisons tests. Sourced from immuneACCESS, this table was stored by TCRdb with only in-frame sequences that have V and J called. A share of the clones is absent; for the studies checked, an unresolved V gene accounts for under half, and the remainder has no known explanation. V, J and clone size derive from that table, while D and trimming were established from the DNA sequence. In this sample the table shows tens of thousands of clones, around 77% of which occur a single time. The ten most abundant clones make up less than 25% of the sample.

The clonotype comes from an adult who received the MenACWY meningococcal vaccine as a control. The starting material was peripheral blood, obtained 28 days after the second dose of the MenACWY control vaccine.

The CDR3 has the sequence CAISEPQGGTGNTIYF. In nucleotide form, the sequence is TGTGCCATCAGTGAGCCTCAGGGGGGAACTGGAAACACCATATATTTT. This sequence uses TRBV10-3 and TRBJ1-3, and TRBD1 aligns with 7 junction nucleotides. Here V drops 2 bases and J drops 2 bases, and the junction holds 6 bases not matched to any gene. As encoded in the germline V gene, CDR1 is ENHRY while CDR2 is SYGVKD. Spanning cysteine to phenylalanine, the CDR3 consists of 16 amino acids. The sequence is cut down to CDR3 DNA, 48 bases in frame from base 1.